These 27 T cell receptor beta chains were sequenced from one sample in a study of beta chain features in type 1 diabetes (dated by TCRdb to the late 2010s). The library was obtained by the immunoSEQ multiplex PCR assay. All of the isolated RNA was reverse transcribed with the High Capacity cDNA Reverse Transcription Kit, so expressed TCRB transcripts were sequenced. The table was pulled from immuneACCESS by TCRdb, which kept in-frame rearrangements only. Such tables lose some clones; where checked, under half of the loss comes from unresolved V genes, and the rest has no known cause. The sample contains about 350,000 clones, about 19% of them found a single time. The ten largest clones add up to about 0.045% of the sample. What was sequenced was naive CD4+ T cells from blood. Interpreted using the paper, the cell subset or site label stands for: true naive CD4+ T cells. The receptors come from a young woman in good health.

The chain couples TRBV11-3 to TRBJ2-1, with D tentatively TRBD2 (5 bases). Trimming took 0 bases from V and 1 from J, leaving 7 bases between them. Germline lookup yields CDR1 SGHNT and CDR2 YENEEA. The CDR3 covers 15 residues. The CDR3 reads CASSLDRGSYNEQFF. The CDR3, as DNA: TGTGCCAGCAGCTTAGATCGGGGATCCTACAATGAGCAGTTCTTC.

CDR3 bases: TGTGCCAGCAGCTCACAGGGGGCACAAGAGACCCAGTACTTC. It is translated as CASSSQGAQETQYF. The J gene is TRBJ2-5, the V gene TRBV9, with 9 bases aligning to TRBD1. This CDR3 has 14 residues. V gave up 4 bases and J gave up 2 bases; unmatched junction bases: 3. Germline V gives CDR1 SGDLS, CDR2 YYNGEE.

In this sample, this clone turned up a few times. V gene TRBV7-2 combines with J gene TRBJ1-3; D is possibly TRBD1 (5 bases). The V gene's germline CDR1 is SGHTA and CDR2 FQGNSA. Trimming removed 5 bases from V and 0 bases from J, with 8 bases in between. The CDR3 runs to 14 residues. CDR3 protein: CASSPDSSGNTIYF. The CDR3 coding sequence is TGTGCCAGCAGCCCCGACAGCTCTGGAAACACCATATATTTT.

The V and J genes are TRBV15 and TRBJ2-7, with 7 bases lining up with TRBD1. There are 15 residues in the CDR3. Germline CDR1 reads LNHNV; CDR2 reads YYDKDF (reference sequence). V was clipped by 4 bases and J by 1 base; unmatched bases: 7. CDR3 DNA sequence: TGTGCCACCAGCAACGGACAGGCTGTTTCCTACGAGCAGTACTTC. Residues: CATSNGQAVSYEQYF. The full variable domain, with the rest looked up from reference TRBV15 and TRBJ2-7, is DAMVIQNPRYQVTQFGKPVTLSCSQTLNHNVMYWYQQKSSQAPKLLFHYYDKDFNNEADTPDNFQSRRPNTSFCFLDIRSPGLGDTAMYLCATSNGQAVSYEQYFGPGTRLTVT.

This clone came up a few times. The gene calls are TRBV4-1 and TRBJ1-1, with TRBD1 as a possible D gene (6 bases). Trimming removed 1 base at V and 8 bases at J, with 17 bases between. The CDR3 covers 15 residues. The germline V gene encodes CDR1 MGHRA and CDR2 YSYEKL. The CDR3 loop is CASSQGRGTPAEAFF. CDR3 nucleotide sequence: TGCGCCAGCAGCCAAGGCAGAGGGACACCAGCGGAAGCTTTCTTT.

CDR3 sequence reads: CAWSVRRPDGYTF. The CDR3 DNA is TGTGCCTGGAGTGTACGCAGGCCCGATGGCTACACCTTC. This chain links TRBV30 with TRBJ1-2; no clear D. Germline V gives CDR1 GTSNPN, CDR2 SVGIG (reference sequence). The CDR3 length is 13 residues. The V and J ends lost 0 bases and 6 bases respectively, with 11 bases between them. Full variable domain (outside the CDR3, taken from reference TRBV30 and TRBJ1-2): SQTIHQWPATLVQPVGSPLSLECTVEGTSNPNLYWYRQAAGRGLQLLFYSVGIGQISSEVPQNLSASRPQDRQFILSSKKLLLSDSGFYLCAWSVRRPDGYTFGSGTRLTVV.

This clone has just a few counts. This sample also contains other DNA sequences that code for the same CDR3. The gene calls are TRBV7-9 and TRBJ2-3; D is uncertain. This CDR3 has 13 residues. CDR1 is SEHNR and CDR2 is FQNEAQ in the germline V gene (reference sequence). V dropped 2 bases and J dropped 1 base, with 4 bases sitting between them. CDR3 region: CASSLQGTDTQYF. The CDR3, as DNA: TGTGCCAGCAGCTTACAGGGCACAGATACGCAGTATTTT.

This chain uses TRBV6-1 with TRBJ2-2; perhaps TRBD2 as D (5 bases). CDR3 size: 14 residues. The germline V gene encodes CDR1 MNHNS and CDR2 SASEGT. The ends were cut back, 2 bases at V and 5 bases at J, with 9 bases in the middle. In nucleotides, the CDR3 is TGTGCCAGCAGTGAAAGGACTCCAACCGGGGAGCTGTTTTTT. This codes for CASSERTPTGELFF.

This clone has only a few counts. J is TRBJ2-7 and V is TRBV19; unclear D gene. V was cut by 0 bases and J by 7 bases, with 10 bases left in between. This CDR3 region has 13 residues. Per the germline V gene, CDR1 is LNHDA and CDR2 is SQIVND (reference sequence). The CDR3 loop reads CASSIDRGREQYF. CDR3 sequence (DNA): TGTGCCAGTAGTATAGATCGCGGTCGGGAGCAGTACTTC.

This clone has more than one count but fewer than ten. The V gene is TRBV28, the J gene TRBJ1-6; TRBD1 is a possible D gene (6 bases). CDR1 is MDHEN and CDR2 is SYDVKM in the germline V gene. Trimming shortened V by 4 bases and J by 4 bases, and 8 bases separated the two germline ends. The CDR3 totals 14 residues. The CDR3 region is CASSSGQYNSPLHF. Written as DNA, the CDR3 is TGTGCCAGCAGTTCTGGACAGTATAATTCACCCCTCCACTTT. The variable domain in full, completed from reference TRBV28 and TRBJ1-6, reads DVKVTQSSRYLVKRTGEKVFLECVQDMDHENMFWYRQDPGLGLRLIYFSYDVKMKEKGDIPEGYSVSREKKERFSLILESASTNQTSMYLCASSSGQYNSPLHFGNGTRLTVT.

This clone was picked up a small number of times. The chain links TRBV7-2 to TRBJ1-4; no clear D gene. Germline V gene lookup returns CDR1 SGHTA and CDR2 FQGNSA. V shed 5 bases and J shed 8 bases, with 15 bases lying between them. This CDR3 spans 14 amino acids. For the CDR3, the DNA is TGTGCCAGCAGCGTAAGGCGGGAAGGGGAAAAACTGTTTTTT. Encoded protein: CASSVRREGEKLFF.

The genes are TRBV7-2 and TRBJ2-3, with a weak D call TRBD1 (6 bases). The germline V gene encodes CDR1 SGHTA and CDR2 FQGNSA. This CDR3 contains 13 residues. Trimming cost V 2 bases and J 5 bases, with 8 bases left between them. CDR3 amino acids: CASSLRTEDTQYF. The DNA of the CDR3 is TGTGCCAGCAGCTTACGGACAGAAGATACGCAGTATTTT. The entire variable domain, with the rest obtained from reference TRBV7-2 and TRBJ2-3, is as follows: GAGVSQSPSNKVTEKGKDVELRCDPISGHTALYWYRQSLGQGLEFLIYFQGNSAPDKSGLPSDRFSAERTGGSVSTLTIQRTQQEDSAVYLCASSLRTEDTQYFGPGTRLTVL.

The chain couples TRBV11-1 to TRBJ2-1; 9 bases map to TRBD1. Per the germline V gene, CDR1 is SGHAT and CDR2 is FQDESV (reference sequence). The ends lost 5 bases at V and 5 bases at J; junction bases unmatched: 7. CDR3 length: 15 residues. This CDR3 is CASSPRDRANNEQFF. The DNA for the CDR3 is TGTGCCAGCAGCCCCCGGGACAGGGCCAACAATGAGCAGTTCTTC.

The chain links TRBV5-1 to TRBJ1-6; D is possibly TRBD1 (6 bases). There are 14 residues in the CDR3. Per germline, CDR1 SGHRS and CDR2 YFSETQ. V was pared by 4 bases and J by 3 bases, with 8 bases between. DNA for the CDR3: TGCGCCAGCAGCCGGGACAACTATAATTCACCCCTCCACTTT. Protein: CASSRDNYNSPLHF.

In its sample, this clone was seen a few times. This chain uses TRBV13 with TRBJ2-1; the D gene is possibly TRBD2 (5 bases). Germline assignment: CDR1 PRHDT and CDR2 FYEKMQ (reference sequence). The CDR3 has 12 amino acids. The ends were cut back, 5 bases at V and 10 bases at J, with 12 bases in the middle. CDR3 sequence: CASSQRRGEQFF. CDR3 nucleotide sequence: TGTGCCAGCAGCCAAAGGCGAGGGGAGCAGTTCTTC.

A few counts support this clone. The chain's CDR3 is CASGGAQETQYF. The DNA of the CDR3 is TGTGCTTCCGGAGGAGCCCAAGAGACCCAGTACTTC. This chain joins TRBV10-3 and TRBJ2-5; D perhaps matches TRBD2 (5 bases). The CDR3 covers 12 residues. Looked up from germline, CDR1 is ENHRY and CDR2 is SYGVKD.

CDR3 amino acids: CASSPRTSGTDTQYF. DNA for the CDR3: TGTGCCAGCAGCCCGCGGACTAGCGGTACAGATACGCAGTATTTT. The V and J genes are TRBV7-9 and TRBJ2-3; 10 bases agree with TRBD2. The ends lost 5 bases at V and 3 bases at J; junction bases unmatched: 5. The CDR3 sequence is 15 residues long. Germline lookup yields CDR1 SEHNR and CDR2 FQNEAQ (reference sequence).

The rearrangement joins TRBV5-4 to TRBJ2-7; the D is unclear. Germline CDR1 reads SGHNT; CDR2 reads YYREEE (reference sequence). The CDR3 is 15 amino acids. Trimming took off 1 base at V and 2 bases at J, with 13 bases between the two ends. CDR3 loop: CASSLPGSVPYEQYF. Here the CDR3 DNA reads TGTGCCAGCAGCTTGCCAGGTTCGGTCCCCTACGAGCAGTACTTC.

The chain recombines TRBV19 with TRBJ2-2; TRBD2 agrees at 9 bases. V lost 11 bases and J lost 5; bases outside the gene matches: 6. Per germline, CDR1 LNHDA and CDR2 SQIVND (reference sequence). This CDR3 is built from 13 residues. This chain's CDR3 is CAGRGGRTGELFF. CDR3 coding DNA: TGTGCCGGGCGGGGGGGCCGAACCGGGGAGCTGTTTTTT. Full variable domain (remainder filled in from reference TRBV19 and TRBJ2-2): DGGITQSPKYLFRKEGQNVTLSCEQNLNHDAMYWYRQDPGQGLRLIYYSQIVNDFQKGDIAEGYSVSREKKESFPLTVTSAQKNPTAFYLCAGRGGRTGELFFGEGSRLTVL.

The chain combines TRBV9 with TRBJ1-2, with D perhaps matching TRBD1 (5 bases). V was pared by 0 bases and J by 4 bases, with 13 bases between. The CDR3 is 15 amino acids. Per germline, CDR1 SGDLS and CDR2 YYNGEE. The CDR3: CASSVGEGQPYGYTF. CDR3 nucleotide sequence: TGTGCCAGCAGCGTAGGGGAAGGACAACCCTATGGCTACACCTTC.

This clone was observed a handful of times. The J gene is TRBJ1-6, the V gene TRBV4-3; D gene ambiguous. The V gene's germline CDR1 is LGHNA and CDR2 YSLEER. V was clipped by 0 bases and J by 8 bases, with 11 bases between them. The CDR3 consists of 15 residues. The CDR3: CASSQDRVADSPLHF. The CDR3 bases are TGCGCCAGCAGCCAAGACCGGGTCGCGGATTCACCCCTCCACTTT.

The V and J genes are TRBV2 and TRBJ1-2, with TRBD1 as a possible D gene (5 bases). CDR3 length: 12 amino acids. Looked up from germline, CDR1 is SNHLY and CDR2 is FYNNEI. Trimming pared 7 bases from V and 6 bases from J, leaving 12 bases between. The CDR3 loop is CASMMGGNGYTF. The CDR3 region has the DNA TGTGCCAGCATGATGGGGGGAAATGGCTACACCTTC.

This chain connects TRBV18 to TRBJ1-5; D gene uncertain. Looked up from germline, CDR1 is KGHSH and CDR2 is LQKENI. Trimming took 3 bases from V and 2 from J, leaving 5 bases between them. This CDR3 spans 13 amino acids. The CDR3 protein is CASSPPGNQPQHF. The CDR3 DNA follows: TGTGCCAGCTCACCCCCGGGCAATCAGCCCCAGCATTTT.

This clone was seen a handful of times. This chain joins TRBV5-1 and TRBJ2-1; D might be TRBD1 (8 bases). Trimming removed 1 base from V and 12 bases from J, with 17 bases in between. From germline, CDR1 is SGHRS and CDR2 YFSETQ. The length of the CDR3 is 14 residues. DNA of the CDR3: TGCGCCAGCAGCTTGACGAGACAGGGGAGGGTGCAGTTCTTC. Translating gives CASSLTRQGRVQFF.

In its sample, this clone was seen a few times. The chain recombines TRBV9 with TRBJ2-7, with 9 positions matching TRBD1. The J segment lost 5 bases and the V segment lost 4 bases, leaving 7 bases of the junction unmatched. The CDR3 totals 14 residues. The germline V gene encodes CDR1 SGDLS and CDR2 YYNGEE. CDR3 protein: CASSLQGARDEQYF. The CDR3 DNA reads as TGTGCCAGCAGCTTACAGGGGGCGCGGGACGAGCAGTACTTC.

The chain carries TRBV5-1 and TRBJ2-4, with 10 bases identical to TRBD2. CDR1 is SGHRS, CDR2 YFSETQ, per germline. The CDR3 consists of 16 residues. V gave up 0 bases and J gave up 7 bases; unmatched junction bases: 7. CDR3 nucleotides: TGCGCCAGCAGCTTGGAAAGCGGGGGGGCAGTTAACATTCAGTACTTC. Its translation is CASSLESGGAVNIQYF.

This clone was picked up a small number of times. The chain joins TRBV7-9 to TRBJ2-7; the D gene is possibly TRBD1 (5 bases). This CDR3 comprises 15 residues. Germline V lookup: CDR1 SEHNR, CDR2 FQNEAQ (reference sequence). The germline V and J ends were trimmed by 1 base and 2 bases, with 12 bases remaining between them. CDR3 region: CASSLDRGRPYEQYF. The CDR3, as DNA: TGTGCCAGCAGCTTAGATAGGGGCCGCCCCTACGAGCAGTACTTC.